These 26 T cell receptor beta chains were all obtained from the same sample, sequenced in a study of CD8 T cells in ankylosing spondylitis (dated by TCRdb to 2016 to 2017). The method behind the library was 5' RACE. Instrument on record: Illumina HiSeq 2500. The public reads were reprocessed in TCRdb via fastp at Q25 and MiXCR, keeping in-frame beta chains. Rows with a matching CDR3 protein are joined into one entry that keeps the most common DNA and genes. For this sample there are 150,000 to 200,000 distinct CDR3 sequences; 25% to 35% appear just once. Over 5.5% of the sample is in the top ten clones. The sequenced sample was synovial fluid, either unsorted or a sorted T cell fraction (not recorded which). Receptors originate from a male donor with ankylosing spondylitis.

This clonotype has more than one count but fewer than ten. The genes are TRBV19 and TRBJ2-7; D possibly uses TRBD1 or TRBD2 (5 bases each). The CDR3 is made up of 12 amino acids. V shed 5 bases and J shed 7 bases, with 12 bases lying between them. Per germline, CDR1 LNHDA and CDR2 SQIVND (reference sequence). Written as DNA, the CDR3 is TGTGCCAGTAGTGACCGGGGCGGGGAGCAGTACTTC. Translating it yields CASSDRGGEQYF. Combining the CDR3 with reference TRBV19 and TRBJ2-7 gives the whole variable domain DGGITQSPKYLFRKEGQNVTLSCEQNLNHDAMYWYRQDPGQGLRLIYYSQIVNDFQKGDIAEGYSVSREKKESFPLTVTSAQKNPTAFYLCASSDRGGEQYFGPGTRLTVT.

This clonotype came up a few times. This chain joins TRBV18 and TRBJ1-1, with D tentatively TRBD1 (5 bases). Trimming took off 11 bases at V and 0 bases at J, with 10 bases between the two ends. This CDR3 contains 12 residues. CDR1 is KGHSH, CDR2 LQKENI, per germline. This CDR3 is CAGRQMNTEAFF. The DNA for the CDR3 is TGTGCCGGCAGACAGATGAACACTGAAGCTTTCTTT. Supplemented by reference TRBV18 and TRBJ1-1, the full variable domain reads NAGVMQNPRHLVRRRGQEARLRCSPMKGHSHVYWYRQLPEEGLKFMVYLQKENIIDESGMPKERFSAEFPKEGPSILRIQQVVRGDSAAYFCAGRQMNTEAFFGQGTRLTVV.

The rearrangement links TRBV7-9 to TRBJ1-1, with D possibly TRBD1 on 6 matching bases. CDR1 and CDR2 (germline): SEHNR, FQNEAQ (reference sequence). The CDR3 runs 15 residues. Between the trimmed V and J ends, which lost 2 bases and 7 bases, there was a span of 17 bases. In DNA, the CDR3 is TGTGCCAGCAGCTTATCTGGGGGCCCTATGCTTGAAGCTTTCTTT. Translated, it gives CASSLSGGPMLEAFF. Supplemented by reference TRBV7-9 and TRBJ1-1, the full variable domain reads DTGVSQNPRHKITKRGQNVTFRCDPISEHNRLYWYRQTLGQGPEFLTYFQNEAQLEKSRLLSDRFSAERPKGSFSTLEIQRTEQGDSAMYLCASSLSGGPMLEAFFGQGTRLTVV.

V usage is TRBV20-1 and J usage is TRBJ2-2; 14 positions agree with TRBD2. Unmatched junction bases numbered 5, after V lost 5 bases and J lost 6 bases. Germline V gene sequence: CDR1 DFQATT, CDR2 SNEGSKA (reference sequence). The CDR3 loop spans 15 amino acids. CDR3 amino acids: CSALRTSGGSGELFF. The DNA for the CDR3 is TGCAGTGCTTTGAGGACTAGCGGGGGGTCCGGGGAGCTGTTTTTT.

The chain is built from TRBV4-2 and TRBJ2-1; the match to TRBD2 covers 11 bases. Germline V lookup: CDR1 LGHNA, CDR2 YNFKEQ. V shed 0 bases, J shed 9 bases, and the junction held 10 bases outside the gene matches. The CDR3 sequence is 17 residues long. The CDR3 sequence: CASSQERVVAGGSEQFF. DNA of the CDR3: TGTGCCAGCAGCCAAGAGAGGGTAGTAGCGGGGGGGAGTGAGCAGTTCTTC.

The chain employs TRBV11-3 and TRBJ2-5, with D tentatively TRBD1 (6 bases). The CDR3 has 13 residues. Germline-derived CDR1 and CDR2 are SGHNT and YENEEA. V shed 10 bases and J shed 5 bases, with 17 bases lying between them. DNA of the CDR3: TGTGCCATCCCCCAGGGGCCTTGGGAGACCCAGTACTTC. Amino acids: CAIPQGPWETQYF.

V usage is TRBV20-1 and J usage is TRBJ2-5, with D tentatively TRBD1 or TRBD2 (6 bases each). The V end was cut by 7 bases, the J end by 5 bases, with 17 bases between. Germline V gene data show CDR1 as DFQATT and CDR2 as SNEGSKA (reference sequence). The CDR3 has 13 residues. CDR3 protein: CSVASGALETQYF. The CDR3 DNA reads TGCAGTGTTGCGTCGGGGGCCTTGGAGACCCAGTACTTC.

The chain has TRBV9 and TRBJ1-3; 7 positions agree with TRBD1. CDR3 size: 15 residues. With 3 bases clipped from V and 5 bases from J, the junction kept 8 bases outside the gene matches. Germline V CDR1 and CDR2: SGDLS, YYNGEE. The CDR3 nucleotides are TGTGCCAGCAGCGCAGACCCAGGGGGGCGAAACACCATATATTTT. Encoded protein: CASSADPGGRNTIYF.

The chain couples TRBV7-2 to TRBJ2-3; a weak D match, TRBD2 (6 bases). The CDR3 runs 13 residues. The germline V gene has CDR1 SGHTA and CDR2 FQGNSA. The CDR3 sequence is CASGERVTDTQYF. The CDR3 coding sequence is TGTGCGTCCGGGGAGCGGGTCACAGATACGCAGTATTTT.

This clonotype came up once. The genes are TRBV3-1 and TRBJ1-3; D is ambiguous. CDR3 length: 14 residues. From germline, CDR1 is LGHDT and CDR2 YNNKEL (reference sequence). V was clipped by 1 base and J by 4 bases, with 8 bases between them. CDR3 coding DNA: TGTGCCAGCAGCCAAGGCCCCTGGGGAAACACCATATATTTT. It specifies CASSQGPWGNTIYF.

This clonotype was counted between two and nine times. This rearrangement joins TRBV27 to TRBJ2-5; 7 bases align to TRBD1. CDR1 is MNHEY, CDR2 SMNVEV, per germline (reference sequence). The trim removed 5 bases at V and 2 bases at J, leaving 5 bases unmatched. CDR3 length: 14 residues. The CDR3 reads CASSKGQPQETQYF. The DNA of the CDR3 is TGTGCCAGCAGTAAGGGACAGCCACAAGAGACCCAGTACTTC.

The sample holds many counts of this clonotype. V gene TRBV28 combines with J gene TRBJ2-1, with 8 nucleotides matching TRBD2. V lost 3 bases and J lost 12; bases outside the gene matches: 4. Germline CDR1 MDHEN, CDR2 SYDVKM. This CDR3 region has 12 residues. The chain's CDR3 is CASSFRGGRQFF. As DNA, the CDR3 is TGTGCCAGCAGTTTTCGGGGGGGACGGCAGTTCTTC.

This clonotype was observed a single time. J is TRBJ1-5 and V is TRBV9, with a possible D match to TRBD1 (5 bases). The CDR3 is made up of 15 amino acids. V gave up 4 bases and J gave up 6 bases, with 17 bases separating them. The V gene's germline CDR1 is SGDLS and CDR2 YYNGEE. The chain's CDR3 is CASSPQGGIGQPQHF. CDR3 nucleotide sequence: TGTGCCAGCAGCCCCCAGGGTGGTATCGGTCAGCCCCAGCATTTT.

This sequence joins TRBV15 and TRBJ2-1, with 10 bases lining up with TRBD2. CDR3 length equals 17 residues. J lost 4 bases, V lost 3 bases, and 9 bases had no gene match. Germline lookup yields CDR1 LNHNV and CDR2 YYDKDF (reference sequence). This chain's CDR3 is CATSSPVGGLAYNEQFF. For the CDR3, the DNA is TGTGCCACCAGCAGCCCCGTGGGGGGACTAGCGTACAATGAGCAGTTCTTC.

The CDR3 is CSASQPRGQGGNIQYF. In DNA form, the CDR3 reads TGCAGTGCTAGTCAACCGAGGGGACAGGGGGGGAACATTCAGTACTTC. The chain is built from TRBV20-1 and TRBJ2-4; 11 bases align to TRBD1. CDR1 DFQATT and CDR2 SNEGSKA come from the germline V gene (reference sequence). The CDR3 sequence is 16 residues long. V was clipped by 3 bases and J by 7 bases; unmatched bases: 11.

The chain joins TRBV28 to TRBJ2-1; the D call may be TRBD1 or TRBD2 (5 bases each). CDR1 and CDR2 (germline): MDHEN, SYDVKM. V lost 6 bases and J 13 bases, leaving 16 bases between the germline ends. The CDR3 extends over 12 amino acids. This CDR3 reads CASSYWEWDQFF. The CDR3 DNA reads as TGTGCCAGCAGCTATTGGGAATGGGACCAGTTCTTC.

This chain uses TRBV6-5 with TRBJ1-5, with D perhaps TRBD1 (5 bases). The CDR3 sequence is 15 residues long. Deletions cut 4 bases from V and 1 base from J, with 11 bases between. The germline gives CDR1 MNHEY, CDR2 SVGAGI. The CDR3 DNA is TGTGCCAGCAGTTCCCCCAGGGTAAGCAATCAGCCCCAGCATTTT. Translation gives CASSSPRVSNQPQHF.

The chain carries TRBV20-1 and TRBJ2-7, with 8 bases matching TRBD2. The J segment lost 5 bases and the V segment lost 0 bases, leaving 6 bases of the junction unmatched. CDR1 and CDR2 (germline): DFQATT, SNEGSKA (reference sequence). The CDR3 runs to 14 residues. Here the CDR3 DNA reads TGCAGTGCTAGAGATGGCGGGAGGCACAACGAGCAGTACTTC. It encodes CSARDGGRHNEQYF.

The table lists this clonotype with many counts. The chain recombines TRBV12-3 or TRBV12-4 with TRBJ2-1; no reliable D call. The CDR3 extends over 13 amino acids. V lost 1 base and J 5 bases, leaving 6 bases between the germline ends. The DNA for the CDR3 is TGTGCCAGCAGTTTAGGGCTCAACAATGAGCAGTTCTTC. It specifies CASSLGLNNEQFF.

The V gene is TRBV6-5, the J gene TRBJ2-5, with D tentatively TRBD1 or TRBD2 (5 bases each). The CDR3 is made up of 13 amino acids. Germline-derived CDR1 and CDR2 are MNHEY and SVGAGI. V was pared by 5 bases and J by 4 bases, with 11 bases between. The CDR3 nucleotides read TGTGCCAGCAGTACTGGGACCGCAGAGACCCAGTACTTC. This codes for CASSTGTAETQYF.

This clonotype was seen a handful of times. In DNA, the CDR3 is TGCAGTGTTTTTCAGTCGAGTCGTCGCATGAACACTGAAGCTTTCTTT. It specifies CSVFQSSRRMNTEAFF. The V call is TRBV20-1, the J call TRBJ1-1, with unresolved D. Trimming took 7 bases from V and 0 from J, leaving 21 bases between them. The CDR3 spans 16 residues. Germline V gene lookup returns CDR1 DFQATT and CDR2 SNEGSKA (reference sequence).

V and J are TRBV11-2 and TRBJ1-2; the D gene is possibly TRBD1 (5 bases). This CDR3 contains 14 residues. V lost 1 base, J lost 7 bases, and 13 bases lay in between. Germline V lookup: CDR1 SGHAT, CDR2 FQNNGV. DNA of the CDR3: TGTGCCAGCAGCTTAGTCAAGGGGATGGGTGGCTACACCTTC. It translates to CASSLVKGMGGYTF.

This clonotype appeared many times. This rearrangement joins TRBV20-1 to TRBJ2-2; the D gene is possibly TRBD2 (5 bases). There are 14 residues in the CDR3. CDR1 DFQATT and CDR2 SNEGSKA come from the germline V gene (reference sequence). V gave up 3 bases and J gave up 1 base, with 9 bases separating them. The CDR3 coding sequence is TGCAGTGCTAGTAATGAGGGGAACACCGGGGAGCTGTTTTTT. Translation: CSASNEGNTGELFF.

Written as DNA, the CDR3 is TGCGCCAGCAGCTTAGACGCAGGGAACTATGGCTACACCTTC. Protein product: CASSLDAGNYGYTF. The V and J genes are TRBV5-1 and TRBJ1-2; D perhaps matches TRBD1 (5 bases). Per germline, CDR1 SGHRS and CDR2 YFSETQ. CDR3 length: 14 amino acids. V was pared by 2 bases and J by 2 bases, with 10 bases between.

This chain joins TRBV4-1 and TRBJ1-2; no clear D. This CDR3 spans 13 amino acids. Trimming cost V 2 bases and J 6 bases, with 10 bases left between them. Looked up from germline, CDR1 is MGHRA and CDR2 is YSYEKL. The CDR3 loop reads CASSQPGGDGYTF. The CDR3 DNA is TGCGCCAGCAGCCAACCGGGCGGTGATGGCTACACCTTC.

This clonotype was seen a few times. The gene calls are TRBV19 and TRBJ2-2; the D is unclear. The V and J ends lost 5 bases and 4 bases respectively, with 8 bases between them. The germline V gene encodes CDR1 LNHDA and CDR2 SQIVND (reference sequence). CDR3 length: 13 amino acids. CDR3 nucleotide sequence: TGTGCCAGTAGTCGGATTTCCACCGGGGAGCTGTTTTTT. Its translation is CASSRISTGELFF.